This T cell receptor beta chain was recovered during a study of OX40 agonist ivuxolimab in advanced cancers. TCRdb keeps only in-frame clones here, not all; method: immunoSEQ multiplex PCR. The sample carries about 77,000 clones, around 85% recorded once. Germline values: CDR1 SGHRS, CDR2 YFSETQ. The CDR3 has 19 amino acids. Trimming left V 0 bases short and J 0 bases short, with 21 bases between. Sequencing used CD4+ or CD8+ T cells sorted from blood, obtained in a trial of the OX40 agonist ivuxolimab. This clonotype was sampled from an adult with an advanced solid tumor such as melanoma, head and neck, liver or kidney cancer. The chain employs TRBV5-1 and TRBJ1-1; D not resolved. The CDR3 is CASSLGHLPERIMNTEAFF. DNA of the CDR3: TGCGCCAGCAGCTTGGGACACCTCCCCGAACGGATAATGAACACTGAAGCTTTCTTT.